The source of this T cell receptor beta chain is a study of blood T cell repertoires in COVID-19. Overall study: Two consecutive negative NP/OP PCR tests, clearance, or resolved symptoms defined Cohort 3 recovery. Italy, Spain and the United States were the sources of the convalescent and acute COVID-19 samples. PBMCs, B-cell-depleted T cells, or T cells provided the cDNA or gDNA that made up the material.

TCRdb keeps only in-frame clones here, not all; method: immunoSEQ multiplex PCR. The table lists roughly 150,000 clones, 70% to 85% of them singletons. Germline lookup yields CDR1 SGHAT and CDR2 FQDESV (reference sequence). Trimming removed 6 bases from V and 3 bases from J; junction bases left unmatched: 2. This CDR3 is 15 amino acids long. Cohort assignment relied on participant-reported clinical history. Source material: PBMCs or T cells enriched from blood (not recorded which). This receptor was taken from a woman in her seventies in a cohort exposed to, infected with or recovered from COVID-19 (not recorded which). The V gene is TRBV11-1, the J gene TRBJ2-2; 12 bases fit TRBD2. The CDR3 spells CASRRTSGDTGELFF. In DNA, the CDR3 is TGTGCCAGCAGAAGGACTAGCGGGGACACCGGGGAGCTGTTTTTT.